The 23 T cell receptor beta chains given below trace back to one sample, sequenced in a study of blood T cell repertoires in COVID-19. Generated by immunoSEQ multiplex PCR, the TCRdb table keeps only in-frame clones and is missing some. Of under 300,000 clones in the sample, approximately 83% were seen once. What was sequenced was PBMCs or T cells enriched from blood (not recorded which). Every receptor here comes from a woman between 50 and 59 years old who had recovered from COVID-19.

DNA for the CDR3: TGTGCCAGCAGCAACTCAGGACTAGCGGTCTCCTACGAGCAGTACTTC. It encodes CASSNSGLAVSYEQYF. This chain uses TRBV21-1 with TRBJ2-7; TRBD2, as called in the table, went unchecked against the DNA. TRBV21-1 is assigned pseudogene status. This CDR3 comprises 16 residues.

CDR3 sequence (DNA): TGTGCCAGTATGGGACAGGGGACCTATGGCTACACCTTC. It is translated as CASMGQGTYGYTF. The gene calls are TRBV19 and TRBJ1-2, with TRBD1 matching over 10 bases. CDR3 size: 13 residues. CDR1 LNHDA and CDR2 SQIVND come from the germline V gene (reference sequence). Germline trimming cut 7 bases from V and 4 bases from J; bases unmatched to any gene: 3.

CDR3: CASRLTSGGDGYTF. DNA for the CDR3: TGTGCCAGCAGACTCACATCCGGGGGTGATGGCTACACCTTC. The chain links TRBV5-6 to TRBJ1-2; maybe TRBD1 (5 bases). CDR1 and CDR2 (germline): SGHDT, YYEEEE. Trimming left V 5 bases short and J 6 bases short, with 17 bases between. The CDR3 totals 14 residues.

The chain recombines TRBV5-1 with TRBJ2-5; a possible D gene is TRBD1 (6 bases). The CDR3 length is 14 residues. Germline CDR1 and CDR2: SGHRS and YFSETQ. Trimming removed 4 bases from V and 4 bases from J, with 14 bases in between. This CDR3 is CASSVQGPSETQYF. CDR3 in DNA: TGCGCCAGCAGCGTACAGGGACCCTCAGAGACCCAGTACTTC.

CDR3 in DNA: TGTGCCAGCAGTTTGACTAGGGTGCAGGGGGCCAACGTCCTGACTTTC. Translation: CASSLTRVQGANVLTF. This rearrangement joins TRBV28 to TRBJ2-6; TRBD2 is a possible D gene (6 bases). V was trimmed by 3 bases and J by 4 bases, leaving 13 bases between them. This CDR3 is built from 16 residues. Germline CDR1 reads MDHEN; CDR2 reads SYDVKM.

J is TRBJ1-3 and V is TRBV10-3; D is possibly TRBD1 (5 bases). This CDR3 spans 16 amino acids. V was shortened by 7 bases and J by 1 base, with 17 bases between the two germline ends. Germline-derived CDR1 and CDR2 are ENHRY and SYGVKD. Here the CDR3 DNA reads TGTGCCATCATGGTTGGTGGGGGGTCGTCTGGAAACACCATATATTTT. This encodes CAIMVGGGSSGNTIYF.

The rearrangement uses TRBV19 and TRBJ1-4, with 11 bases matching TRBD1. This CDR3 has 15 residues. V lost 7 bases to trimming and J lost 7 bases; unmatched junction nucleotides: 8. Germline lookup yields CDR1 LNHDA and CDR2 SQIVND (reference sequence). DNA of the CDR3: TGTGCCAGTAAAACCGGGACAGGGGGAAGTGAAAAACTGTTTTTT. Amino acids: CASKTGTGGSEKLFF.

The rearrangement uses TRBV28 and TRBJ1-2; TRBD1 might be the D (5 bases). Germline CDR1 reads MDHEN; CDR2 reads SYDVKM. CDR3 length: 14 residues. V gave up 1 base and J gave up 3 bases, with 9 bases separating them. The CDR3 nucleotides are TGTGCCAGCAGTTTATTCGCCAGGGACTATGGCTACACCTTC. It is translated as CASSLFARDYGYTF.

Notes on this clone: Within the sample, other DNA sequences also encode this same CDR3. In DNA, the CDR3 is TGTGCCAGCAGCTTAGTGGCGAACACTGAAGCTTTCTTT. This encodes CASSLVANTEAFF. The chain recombines TRBV7-9 with TRBJ1-1, with D unresolved. CDR1 is SEHNR and CDR2 is FQNEAQ in the germline V gene (reference sequence). Trimming shortened V by 1 base and J by 1 base, and 4 bases separated the two germline ends. This CDR3 contains 13 residues.

V and J are TRBV5-1 and TRBJ1-2; 7 bases match TRBD1. The CDR3 loop spans 19 amino acids. The germline gives CDR1 SGHRS, CDR2 YFSETQ. Losses at the gene ends were 0 bases for V and 2 bases for J; bases not matched to a gene: 16. The CDR3 coding sequence is TGCGCCAGCAGCTTGGCCGGGATAACCGGGACAGCCTCAAACTATGGCTACACCTTC. Protein sequence: CASSLAGITGTASNYGYTF.

The J gene is TRBJ2-6, the V gene TRBV28; D perhaps matches TRBD2 (7 bases). Germline assignment: CDR1 MDHEN and CDR2 SYDVKM. V lost 8 bases and J lost 0, with 17 bases in between. The CDR3 is 17 amino acids. CDR3 loop: CASEGGSLISGANVLTF. CDR3 coding DNA: TGTGCCAGCGAGGGGGGGTCTTTGATCTCTGGGGCCAACGTCCTGACTTTC.

This chain links TRBV5-4 with TRBJ2-5; a possible D gene is TRBD2 (5 bases). Germline V lookup: CDR1 SGHNT, CDR2 YYREEE (reference sequence). The ends were cut back, 6 bases at V and 5 bases at J, with 14 bases in the middle. The CDR3 totals 13 residues. The CDR3 loop is CASMRERDETQYF. In DNA form, the CDR3 reads TGTGCCAGCATGAGGGAGAGGGATGAGACCCAGTACTTC.

The chain employs TRBV28 and TRBJ2-7, with 8 bases identical to TRBD2. CDR3 length equals 15 residues. V dropped 5 bases and J dropped 3; count of bases not matched to a gene: 9. Germline CDR1 MDHEN, CDR2 SYDVKM. The CDR3 DNA follows: TGTGCCAGCAGTAGGGCGGGGGGCGCTTTCTACGAGCAGTACTTC. It yields the protein CASSRAGGAFYEQYF.

This sequence joins TRBV10-2 and TRBJ2-5; 7 bases line up with TRBD1. CDR1 is WSHSY, CDR2 SAAADI, per germline. CDR3 length: 12 amino acids. Unmatched junction bases numbered 3, after V lost 4 bases and J lost 7 bases. The CDR3 DNA is TGCGCCAGCAGTGTGCAGGGGGTGACCCAGTACTTC. Translated, it gives CASSVQGVTQYF.

The chain carries TRBV6-5 and TRBJ1-1; D is uncertain. The V end was cut by 6 bases, the J end by 0 bases, with 11 bases between. CDR1 MNHEY and CDR2 SVGAGI come from the germline V gene. The CDR3 length is 14 residues. CDR3 sequence reads: CASRSGSVNTEAFF. The CDR3 DNA is TGTGCCAGCAGGTCGGGGTCGGTGAACACTGAAGCTTTCTTT.

The gene calls are TRBV2 and TRBJ2-1, with TRBD2 matching 9 bases. Germline V gene data show CDR1 as SNHLY and CDR2 as FYNNEI. The CDR3 is made up of 15 amino acids. V was clipped by 7 bases and J by 7 bases; unmatched bases: 11. The CDR3 DNA reads as TGTGCCAGCAATCACGATGGACTAGCGAGGAATGAGCAGTTCTTC. It encodes CASNHDGLARNEQFF.

This chain uses TRBV28 with TRBJ1-1, with 9 bases identical to TRBD1. Per germline, CDR1 MDHEN and CDR2 SYDVKM. There are 17 residues in the CDR3. V trimming: 5 bases; J trimming: 0 bases; junction bases outside the gene matches: 10. CDR3 in DNA: TGTGCCAGCAGTCCACCACAGGGGGCGGCGGTGAACACTGAAGCTTTCTTT. Protein: CASSPPQGAAVNTEAFF.

This clone was detected once. The chain recombines TRBV5-5 with TRBJ2-7, with D unclear. V was trimmed by 4 bases and J by 7 bases, leaving 12 bases between them. CDR1 is SGHKS, CDR2 YYEKEE, per germline (reference sequence). The CDR3 totals 12 residues. Written as DNA, the CDR3 is TGTGCCAGCAGCCTGCCGCTAGATGAGCAGTACTTC. Translating it yields CASSLPLDEQYF.

The genes are TRBV23-1 and TRBJ1-4; D is perhaps TRBD1 (5 bases). TRBV23-1 is classed as an ORF, of uncertain function. The CDR3 is 11 residues long. The V and J ends lost 11 bases and 8 bases respectively, with 12 bases between them. Here the CDR3 DNA reads TGCGCCTACAGGACAAGAGAAAAACTGTTTTTT. It yields the protein CAYRTREKLFF.

In DNA, the CDR3 is TGTGCCACCAGAGAGACAGGGGGCACAGATACGCAGTATTTT. Amino acid sequence: CATRETGGTDTQYF. The J gene is TRBJ2-3, the V gene TRBV24-1; 8 bases are a match to TRBD1. Trimming at V came to 7 bases and at J to 1 base, leaving 3 bases not matched to a gene. Germline CDR1 reads KGHDR; CDR2 reads SFDVKD. This CDR3 region has 14 residues.

The gene calls are TRBV27 and TRBJ1-1; D possibly corresponds to TRBD1 (6 bases). Germline V gene sequence: CDR1 MNHEY, CDR2 SMNVEV (reference sequence). CDR3 length: 17 residues. Trimming took off 1 base at V and 5 bases at J, with 20 bases between the two ends. This CDR3 is CASSLFRLGGAGTEAFF. CDR3 sequence (DNA): TGTGCCAGCAGTTTATTTAGGCTCGGGGGGGCCGGAACTGAAGCTTTCTTT.

This rearrangement joins TRBV5-1 to TRBJ1-1; TRBD1 aligns across 12 bases. J was trimmed by 6 bases and V by 3 bases; bases with no gene match: 3. The CDR3 runs to 14 residues. Looked up from germline, CDR1 is SGHRS and CDR2 is YFSETQ. The chain's CDR3 is CASSSGTGGSEAFF. Here the CDR3 DNA reads TGCGCCAGCAGCTCCGGGACAGGGGGCTCTGAAGCTTTCTTT.

The genes are TRBV12-3 or TRBV12-4 and TRBJ1-4; TRBD1 agrees at 8 bases. The trim removed 5 bases at V and 8 bases at J, leaving 4 bases unmatched. The CDR3 covers 13 residues. The CDR3 sequence is CASSITGGEKLFF. DNA for the CDR3: TGTGCCAGCAGTATAACAGGGGGGGAAAAACTGTTTTTT.